The rows below give T cell receptor beta chains drawn from one sample of a study of PD-1 blockade in classical Hodgkin lymphoma. Sequencing used immunoSEQ multiplex PCR; TCRdb keeps in-frame clones, though not all of them. The sample yields 9,500 to 12,000 clones, approximately 88% seen once. The starting material was CD8+ T cells from blood, obtained at baseline. Receptors were obtained from a human donor with classical Hodgkin lymphoma. Each CDR3 is given with its conserved first and last residue. The order of the fields is D gene, V gene, clone size, J gene, CDR3 protein, CDR3 DNA. D genes are given only for firm matches. Part of the rows lack a size; the others show once, few, many or a class for expanded clones.

>-|TRBV29-1|-|TRBJ1-2
CSAAGGGYGYTF
TGCAGCGCTGCGGGGGGTGGCTATGGCTACACCTTC
>-|TRBV6-1|-|TRBJ2-5
CASTSALQETQYF
TGTGCCAGCACCTCCGCTCTACAAGAGACCCAGTACTTC
>-|TRBV6-5|-|TRBJ2-1
CASSLGQFLNEQFF
TGTGCCAGCAGCCTCGGACAATTCTTGAATGAGCAGTTCTTC
>-|TRBV28|-|TRBJ2-7
CASSSPSYEQYF
TGTGCCAGCAGCAGCCCCTCCTACGAGCAGTACTTC
>-|TRBV16|-|TRBJ2-1
CASSQSGGPYNEQFF
TGTGCCAGCAGCCAATCGGGGGGGCCTTACAATGAGCAGTTCTTC
>-|TRBV6-5|-|TRBJ1-1
CASSPRAYTEAFF
TGTGCCAGCAGTCCCCGTGCGTACACTGAAGCTTTCTTT
>TRBD2|TRBV5-8|-|TRBJ2-7
CASRLLSLAGALSYEQYF
TGTGCCAGCAGGTTACTGTCACTAGCGGGAGCCCTCTCCTACGAGCAGTACTTC
>TRBD2|TRBV5-4|-|TRBJ2-7
CASSFSVGGSPYEQYF
TGTGCCAGCAGCTTCAGTGTGGGAGGGTCCCCCTACGAGCAGTACTTC
>-|TRBV19|-|TRBJ1-1
CASSGWGQGTILNTEAFF
TGTGCCAGTAGTGGATGGGGCCAGGGGACAATCTTGAACACTGAAGCTTTCTTT
>TRBD2|TRBV19|-|TRBJ2-1
CASSMAGDYNEQFF
TGTGCCAGTAGTATGGCGGGAGACTACAATGAGCAGTTCTTC
>-|TRBV28|-|TRBJ2-1
CASSLWAGSNEQFF
TGTGCCAGCAGTTTATGGGCAGGGAGTAATGAGCAGTTCTTC
>-|TRBV5-6|-|TRBJ2-7
CASSLDSAEQYF
TGTGCCAGCAGCTTGGATTCTGCAGAGCAGTACTTC
>-|TRBV6-6|-|TRBJ2-1
CASSYRTLDNEQFF
TGTGCCAGCAGTTACCGAACACTCGACAATGAGCAGTTCTTC
>TRBD1|TRBV5-4|-|TRBJ1-2
CASSPDRALYGYTF
TGTGCCAGCAGCCCGGACAGGGCCCTCTATGGCTACACCTTC
>-|TRBV6-4|-|TRBJ1-2
CASSETGNYGYTF
TGTGCCAGCAGTGAAACAGGGAACTATGGCTACACCTTC
>TRBD1|TRBV4-3|-|TRBJ2-7
CASSQEYNLATGGTYEQYF
TGCGCCAGCAGCCAAGAATATAATTTGGCGACAGGGGGGACCTACGAGCAGTACTTC
>TRBD1|TRBV27|-|TRBJ2-6
CASSLRQGAWGANVLTF
TGTGCCAGCAGTTTAAGACAGGGGGCGTGGGGGGCCAACGTCCTGACTTTC
>-|TRBV4-3|-|TRBJ2-7
CASSQEARGVYEQYF
TGCGCCAGCAGCCAAGAAGCCAGGGGAGTCTACGAGCAGTACTTC
>-|TRBV5-5|once|TRBJ2-7
CASSPSWGRDYEQYF
TGTGCCAGCAGCCCCTCCTGGGGACGGGACTACGAGCAGTACTTC
>-|TRBV10-2|few|TRBJ1-4
CASSDSGGGMNEKLFF
TGCGCCAGCAGCGACTCCGGCGGGGGGATGAATGAAAAACTGTTTTTT
>TRBD2|TRBV27|-|TRBJ2-3
CASSFTGLAGPDTQYF
TGTGCCAGCAGTTTTACCGGACTAGCGGGACCAGATACGCAGTATTTT
>-|TRBV4-1|once|TRBJ1-1
CASTLSPGIRTEAFF
TGCGCCAGCACCCTAAGCCCCGGGATACGGACTGAAGCTTTCTTT
>-|TRBV10-3|-|TRBJ1-2
CAISEWEGTPSYGYTF
TGTGCCATCAGTGAGTGGGAGGGCACACCTTCCTATGGCTACACCTTC
>TRBD2|TRBV19|-|TRBJ2-1
CASRRLAGPYNEQFF
TGTGCCAGTAGGAGACTAGCGGGTCCGTACAATGAGCAGTTCTTC
>-|TRBV19|-|TRBJ2-1
CASSIADNEQFF
TGTGCCAGTAGTATAGCGGACAATGAGCAGTTCTTC
>-|TRBV7-2|-|TRBJ1-4
CASSLTVFATNEKLFF
TGTGCCAGCAGCCTAACAGTGTTTGCAACTAATGAAAAACTGTTTTTT